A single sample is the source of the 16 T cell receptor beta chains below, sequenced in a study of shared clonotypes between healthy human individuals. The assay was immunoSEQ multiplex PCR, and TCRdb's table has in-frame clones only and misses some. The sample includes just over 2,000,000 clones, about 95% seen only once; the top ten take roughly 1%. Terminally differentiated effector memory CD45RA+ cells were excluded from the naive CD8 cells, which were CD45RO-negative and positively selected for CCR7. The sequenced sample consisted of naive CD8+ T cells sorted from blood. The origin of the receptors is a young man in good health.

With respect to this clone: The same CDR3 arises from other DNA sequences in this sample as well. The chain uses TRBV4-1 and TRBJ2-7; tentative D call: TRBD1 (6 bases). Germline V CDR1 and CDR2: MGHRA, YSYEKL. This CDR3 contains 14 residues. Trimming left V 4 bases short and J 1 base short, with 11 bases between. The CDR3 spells CASSLRDNSYEQYF. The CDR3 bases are TGCGCCAGCAGCCTCCGGGACAATTCCTACGAGCAGTACTTC.

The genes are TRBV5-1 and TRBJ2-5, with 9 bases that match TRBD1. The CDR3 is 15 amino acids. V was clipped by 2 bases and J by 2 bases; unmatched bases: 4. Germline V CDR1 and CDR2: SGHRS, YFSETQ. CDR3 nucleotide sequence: TGCGCCAGCAGCTTAGACAGGGGGACACAAGAGACCCAGTACTTC. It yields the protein CASSLDRGTQETQYF.

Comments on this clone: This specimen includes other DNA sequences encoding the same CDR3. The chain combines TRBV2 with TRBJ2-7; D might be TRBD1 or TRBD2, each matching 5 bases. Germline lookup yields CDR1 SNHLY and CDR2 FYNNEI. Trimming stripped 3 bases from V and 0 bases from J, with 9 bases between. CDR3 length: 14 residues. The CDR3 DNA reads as TGTGCCAGCAGTGAGGTGGGGACCTCCTACGAGCAGTACTTC. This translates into CASSEVGTSYEQYF.

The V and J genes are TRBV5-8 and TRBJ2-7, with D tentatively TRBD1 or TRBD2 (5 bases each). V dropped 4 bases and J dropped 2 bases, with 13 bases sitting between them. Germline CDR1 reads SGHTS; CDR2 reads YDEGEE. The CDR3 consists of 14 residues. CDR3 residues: CASSTGTIAYEQYF. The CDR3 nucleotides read TGTGCCAGCAGCACCGGGACCATTGCCTACGAGCAGTACTTC.

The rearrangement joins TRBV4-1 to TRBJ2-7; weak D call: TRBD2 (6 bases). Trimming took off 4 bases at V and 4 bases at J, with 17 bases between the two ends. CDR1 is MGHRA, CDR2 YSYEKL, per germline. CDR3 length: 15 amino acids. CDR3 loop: CASSPLSGGTYEQYF. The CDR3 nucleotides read TGCGCCAGCAGCCCTTTGAGCGGTGGGACTTACGAGCAGTACTTC.

CDR3 bases: TGCGCCAGCAGCCAAGACCCTGTTTACAATCAGCCCCAGCATTTT. This gives the protein CASSQDPVYNQPQHF. The chain links TRBV4-1 to TRBJ1-5, with D unclear. With 0 bases removed from V and 3 bases from J, the gap between germline ends came to 9 bases. The germline gives CDR1 MGHRA, CDR2 YSYEKL. The CDR3 is 15 residues long.

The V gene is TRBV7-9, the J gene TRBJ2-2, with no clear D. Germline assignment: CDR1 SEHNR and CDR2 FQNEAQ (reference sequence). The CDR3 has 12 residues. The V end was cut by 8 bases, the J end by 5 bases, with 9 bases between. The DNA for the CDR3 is TGTGCCAGCCTAAGGCCGACCGGGGAGCTGTTTTTT. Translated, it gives CASLRPTGELFF.

DNA for the CDR3: TGTGCCAGCAGCCTCGGGACTAGCGGGGGAGATGAGCAGTTCTTC. This gives the protein CASSLGTSGGDEQFF. This chain joins TRBV7-2 and TRBJ2-1; 14 positions agree with TRBD2. CDR1 and CDR2 from the germline V gene are SGHTA and FQGNSA. The J segment lost 8 bases and the V segment lost 5 bases, leaving 5 bases of the junction unmatched. The CDR3 has 15 amino acids.

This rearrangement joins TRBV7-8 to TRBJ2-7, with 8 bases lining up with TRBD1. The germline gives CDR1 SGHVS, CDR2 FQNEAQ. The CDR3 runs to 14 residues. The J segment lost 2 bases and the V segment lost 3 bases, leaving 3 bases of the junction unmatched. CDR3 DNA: TGTGCCAGCAGCTTGGAGACAGGGGCCTACGAGCAGTACTTC. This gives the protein CASSLETGAYEQYF.

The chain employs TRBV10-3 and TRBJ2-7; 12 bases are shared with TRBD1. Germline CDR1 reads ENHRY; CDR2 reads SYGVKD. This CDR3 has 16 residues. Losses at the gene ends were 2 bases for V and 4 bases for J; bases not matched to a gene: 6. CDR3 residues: CAISEPGTGGWYEQYF. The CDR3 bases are TGTGCCATCAGTGAGCCAGGGACAGGGGGCTGGTACGAGCAGTACTTC.

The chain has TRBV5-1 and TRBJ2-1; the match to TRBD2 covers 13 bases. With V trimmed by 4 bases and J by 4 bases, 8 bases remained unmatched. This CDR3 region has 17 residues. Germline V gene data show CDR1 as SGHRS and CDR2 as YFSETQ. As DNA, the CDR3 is TGCGCCAGCAGCAGCACCGGGACTAGCGGGACGTACAATGAGCAGTTCTTC. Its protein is CASSSTGTSGTYNEQFF.

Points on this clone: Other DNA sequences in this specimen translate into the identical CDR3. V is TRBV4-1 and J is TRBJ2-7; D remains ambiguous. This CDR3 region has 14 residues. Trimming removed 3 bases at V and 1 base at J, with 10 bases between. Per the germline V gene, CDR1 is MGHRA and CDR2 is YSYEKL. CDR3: CASSQVLGSYEQYF. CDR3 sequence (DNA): TGCGCCAGCAGCCAGGTGCTGGGTTCCTACGAGCAGTACTTC.

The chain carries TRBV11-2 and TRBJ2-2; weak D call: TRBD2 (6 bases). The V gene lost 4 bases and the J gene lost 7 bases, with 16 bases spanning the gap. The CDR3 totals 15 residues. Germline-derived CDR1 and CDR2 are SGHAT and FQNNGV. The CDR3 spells CASSSPSEGNGELFF. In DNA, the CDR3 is TGTGCCAGCAGCTCCCCCTCGGAGGGGAACGGGGAGCTGTTTTTT.

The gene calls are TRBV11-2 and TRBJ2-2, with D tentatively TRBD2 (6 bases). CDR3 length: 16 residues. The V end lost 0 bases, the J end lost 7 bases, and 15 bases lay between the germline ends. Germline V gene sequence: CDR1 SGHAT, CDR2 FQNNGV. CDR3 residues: CASSLESGGMSGELFF. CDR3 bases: TGTGCCAGCAGCTTAGAATCGGGCGGGATGAGCGGGGAGCTGTTTTTT.

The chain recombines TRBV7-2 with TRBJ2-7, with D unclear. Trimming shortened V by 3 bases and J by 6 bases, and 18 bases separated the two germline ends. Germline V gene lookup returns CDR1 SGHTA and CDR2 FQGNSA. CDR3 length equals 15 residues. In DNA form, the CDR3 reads TGTGCCAGCAGCTTGCCCCCGGCAGGCTCACTCGAGCAGTACTTC. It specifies CASSLPPAGSLEQYF.

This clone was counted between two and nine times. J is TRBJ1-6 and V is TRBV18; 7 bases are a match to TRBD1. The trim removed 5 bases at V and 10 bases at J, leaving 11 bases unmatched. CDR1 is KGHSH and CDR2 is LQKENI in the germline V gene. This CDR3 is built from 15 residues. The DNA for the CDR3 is TGTGCCAGCTCAAACGGGACAGCACGCCCATCACCCCTCCACTTT. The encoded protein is CASSNGTARPSPLHF.